This T cell receptor beta chain was retrieved from a study of blood T cells in healthy people across ages. The study, taken as a whole, reports: Expanded clonotype changes were possibly confounded by unknown donor CMV status.

A second PCR of 7 to 11 cycles used a sample-barcoded 5' primer and a J-beta primer mix. Tagging of each cDNA molecule was performed by a template-switch adaptor with 12 random nucleotides. Each CDR3 protein is one row after TCRdb ran MiXCR on the 5' RACE reads. The table lists 1.5 million to 2 million distinct CDR3 sequences, over 25% of them singletons. This clonotype showed up just a few times. Antigen: not known. V shed 5 bases and J 8 bases; nucleotides not matched to a gene: 11. The CDR3 covers 15 residues. Germline CDR1 reads LNHDA; CDR2 reads SQIVND (reference sequence). Per sample, a minimum of 7 million PBMCs were isolated.

The sequencing input was blood. The rearrangement links TRBV19 to TRBJ2-1, with 8 bases that match TRBD2. This sequence was found in a woman in her thirties in good health. CDR3 protein: CASSSSWTSLDEQFF. As DNA, the CDR3 is TGTGCCAGTAGTTCATCTTGGACTAGCCTCGATGAGCAGTTCTTC.